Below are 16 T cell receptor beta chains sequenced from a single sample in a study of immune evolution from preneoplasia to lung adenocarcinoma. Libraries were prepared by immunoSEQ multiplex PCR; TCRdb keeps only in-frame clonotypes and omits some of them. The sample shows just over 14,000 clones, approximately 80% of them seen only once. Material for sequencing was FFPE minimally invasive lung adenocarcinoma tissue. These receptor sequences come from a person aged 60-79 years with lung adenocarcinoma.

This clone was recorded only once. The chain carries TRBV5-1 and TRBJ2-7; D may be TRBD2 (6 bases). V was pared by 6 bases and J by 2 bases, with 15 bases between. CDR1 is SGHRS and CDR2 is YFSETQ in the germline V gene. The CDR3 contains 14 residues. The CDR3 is CASTFGTGTYEQYF. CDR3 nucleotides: TGCGCCAGCACTTTCGGGACTGGTACCTACGAGCAGTACTTC.

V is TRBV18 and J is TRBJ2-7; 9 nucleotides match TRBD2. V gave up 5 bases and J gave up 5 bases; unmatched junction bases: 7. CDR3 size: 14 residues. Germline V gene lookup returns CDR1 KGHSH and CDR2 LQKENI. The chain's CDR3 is CASSGLAGSHEQYF. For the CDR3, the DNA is TGTGCCAGCTCAGGGCTAGCGGGGTCCCACGAGCAGTACTTC.

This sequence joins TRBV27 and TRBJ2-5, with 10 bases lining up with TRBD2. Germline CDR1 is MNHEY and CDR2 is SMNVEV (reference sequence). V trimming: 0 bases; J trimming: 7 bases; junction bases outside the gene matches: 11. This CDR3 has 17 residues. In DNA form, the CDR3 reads TGTGCCAGCAGTTTATCCTTGGCGCTAGCGGGAGAGGGGACCCAGTACTTC. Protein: CASSLSLALAGEGTQYF.

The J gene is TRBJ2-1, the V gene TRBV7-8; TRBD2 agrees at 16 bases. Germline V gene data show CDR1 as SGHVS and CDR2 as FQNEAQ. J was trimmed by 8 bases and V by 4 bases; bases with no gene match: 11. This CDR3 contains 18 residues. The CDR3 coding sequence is TGTGCCAGCAGCTCCCGCCCGGGACTAGCGGGGGGGCGCGATGAGCAGTTCTTC. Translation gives CASSSRPGLAGGRDEQFF.

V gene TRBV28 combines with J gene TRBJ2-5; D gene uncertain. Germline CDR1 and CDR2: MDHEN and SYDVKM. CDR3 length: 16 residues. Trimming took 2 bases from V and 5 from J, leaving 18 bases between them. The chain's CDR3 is CASSLTPGHYEETQYF. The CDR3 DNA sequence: TGTGCCAGCAGTTTAACCCCGGGTCACTACGAGGAGACCCAGTACTTC.

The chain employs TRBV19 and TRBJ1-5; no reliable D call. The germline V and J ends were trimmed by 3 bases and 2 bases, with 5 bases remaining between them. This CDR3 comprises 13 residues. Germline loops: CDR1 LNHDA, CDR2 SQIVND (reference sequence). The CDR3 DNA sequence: TGTGCCAGTAGTATCAAGGGCAATCAGCCCCAGCATTTT. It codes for CASSIKGNQPQHF.

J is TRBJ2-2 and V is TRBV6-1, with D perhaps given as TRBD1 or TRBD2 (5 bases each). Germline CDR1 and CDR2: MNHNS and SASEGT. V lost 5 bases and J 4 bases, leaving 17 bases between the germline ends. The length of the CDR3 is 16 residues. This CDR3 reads CASSQETGAFTGELFF. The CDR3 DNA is TGTGCCAGCAGTCAAGAGACCGGGGCCTTCACCGGGGAGCTGTTTTTT.

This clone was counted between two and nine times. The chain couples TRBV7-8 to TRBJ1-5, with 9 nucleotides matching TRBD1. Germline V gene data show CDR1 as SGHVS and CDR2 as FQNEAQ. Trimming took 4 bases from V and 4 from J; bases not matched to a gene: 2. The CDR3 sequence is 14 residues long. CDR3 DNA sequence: TGTGCCAGCAGCTCGACAGGGGGTAATCAGCCCCAGCATTTT. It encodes CASSSTGGNQPQHF.

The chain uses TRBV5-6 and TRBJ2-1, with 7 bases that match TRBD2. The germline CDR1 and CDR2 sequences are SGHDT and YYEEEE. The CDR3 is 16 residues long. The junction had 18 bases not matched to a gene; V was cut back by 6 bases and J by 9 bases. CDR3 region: CASTSALGGWVPEQFF. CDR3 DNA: TGTGCCAGCACCTCCGCCCTCGGGGGGTGGGTCCCTGAGCAGTTCTTC.

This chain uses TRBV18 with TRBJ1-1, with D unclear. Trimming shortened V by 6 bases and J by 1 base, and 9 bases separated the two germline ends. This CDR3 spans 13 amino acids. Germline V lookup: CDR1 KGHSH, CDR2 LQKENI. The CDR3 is CASSMKENTEAFF. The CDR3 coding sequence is TGTGCCAGCTCCATGAAGGAGAACACTGAAGCTTTCTTT.

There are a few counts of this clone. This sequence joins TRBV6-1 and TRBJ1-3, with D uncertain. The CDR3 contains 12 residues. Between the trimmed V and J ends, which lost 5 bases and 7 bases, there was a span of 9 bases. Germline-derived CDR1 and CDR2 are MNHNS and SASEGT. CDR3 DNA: TGTGCCAGCAGTCCAATGGAGAACACCATATATTTT. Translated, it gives CASSPMENTIYF.

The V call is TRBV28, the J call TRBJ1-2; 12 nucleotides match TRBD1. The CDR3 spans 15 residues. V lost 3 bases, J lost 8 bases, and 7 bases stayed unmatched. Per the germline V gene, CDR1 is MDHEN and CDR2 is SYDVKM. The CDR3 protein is CASSLGTGGRLGYTF. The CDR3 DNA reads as TGTGCCAGCAGTTTGGGGACAGGGGGCAGGTTGGGCTACACCTTC.

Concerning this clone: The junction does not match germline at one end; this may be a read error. As DNA, the CDR3 is TGTGCCAGCGGCCCGTTACACCGGGGAGCTGTTTTT. Its translation is CASGPLHRGAVF. This rearrangement joins TRBV6-4 to TRBJ2-2; possibly TRBD2 for D (5 bases). Germline assignment: CDR1 MRHNA and CDR2 SNTAGT. The CDR3 is 12 amino acids.

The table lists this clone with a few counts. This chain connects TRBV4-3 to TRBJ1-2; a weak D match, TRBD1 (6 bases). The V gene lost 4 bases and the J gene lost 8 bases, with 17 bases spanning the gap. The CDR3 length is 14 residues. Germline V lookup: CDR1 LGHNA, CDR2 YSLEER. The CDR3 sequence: CASSPRGGAFGYTF. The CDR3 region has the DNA TGCGCCAGCAGCCCCCGTGGGGGGGCTTTCGGCTACACCTTC.

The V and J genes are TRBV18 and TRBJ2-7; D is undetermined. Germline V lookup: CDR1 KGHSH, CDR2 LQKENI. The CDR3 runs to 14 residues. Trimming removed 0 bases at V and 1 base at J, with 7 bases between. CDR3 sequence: CASSPPARSYEQYF. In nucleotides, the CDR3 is TGTGCCAGCTCACCACCGGCTCGATCCTACGAGCAGTACTTC.

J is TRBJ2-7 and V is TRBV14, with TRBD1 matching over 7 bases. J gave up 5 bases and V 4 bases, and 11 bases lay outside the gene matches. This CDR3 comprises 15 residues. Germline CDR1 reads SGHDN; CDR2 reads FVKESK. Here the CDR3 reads CASSPYGRGLNEQYF. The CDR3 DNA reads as TGTGCCAGCAGCCCTTATGGTAGGGGGCTGAACGAGCAGTACTTC.